The subject of this entry is one TCR beta chain. The data belong to a study of blood T cell repertoires in COVID-19. Across the study: Whether acute or convalescent, the COVID-19 samples came from the United States, Italy and Spain. From T cells, B-cell-depleted T cells, or PBMCs came the material, which was cDNA or gDNA.

Authors' analysis steps: Reference gene primer amplification yielded estimated nucleated cell counts. Measured with immunoSEQ multiplex PCR; TCRdb has only the in-frame clones, and not every one. The DNA was the basis for D and trimming; V, J and clone size are from that table. The repertoire includes roughly 220,000 clones, about 85% of them detected once, and approximately 5.1% sits in the top ten. The CDR3 has 14 amino acids. The germline V and J ends were trimmed by 0 bases and 3 bases, with 6 bases remaining between them. In germline, CDR1 is LNHDA, CDR2 SQIVND (reference sequence). This TCR was recovered from a woman in her sixties who had recovered from COVID-19. This sequence joins TRBV19 and TRBJ2-1; D gene uncertain. Sequencing input: peripheral blood. The CDR3 region is CASSIEASYNEQFF. CDR3 in DNA: TGTGCCAGTAGTATAGAGGCCAGCTACAATGAGCAGTTCTTC.